This T cell receptor (beta chain) originates from a study of cytomegalovirus exposure and HLA in healthy donors (dated by TCRdb to 2016 to 2017). Context from the whole study: In an earlier analysis of some 610 of the donors, 276 Gb of sequence data and 90 million to 120 million unique TCR beta sequences from 150 million to 200 million T cells were reported. Along with the roughly 670-subject first cohort, a separate validation cohort of around 110 different subjects was used. The number of donors typed differed by locus, with roughly 620-630 for A, B, C, DRB1 and DQB1, around 560 for DQA1, about 610 for DPA1, and under 490 for DPB1. Donor age, sex, ethnicity and CMV serostatus were compiled alongside the repertoire data. To decide whether each TCR beta V gene segment behaved as functional or pseudogenic, an earlier analysis of some 540 of the donors relied on high-throughput TCR beta sequencing. The study aimed to test whether signatures of past pathogen exposure could be identified by cataloging public T cell receptors. All discovery cohort repertoires had been generated on a single sequencing platform. The study profiled the T cell repertoires of under 850 subjects by immunosequencing and related them to cytomegalovirus serostatus. High-throughput TCR immunosequencing, statistical association of individual TCRs with disease status, and machine learning were combined to predict cytomegalovirus infection status. Across roughly 420 genotyped donors of the cohort, an average of 235,054 unique TCR beta nucleotide sequences per donor were sequenced, and around 19% of those sequences were non-productive. HLA typing included class I and class II loci at four-digit resolution. Of the 350 to 450 genotyped donors, approximately 80% fell in the genetic ancestry cluster associated with self-reported Caucasian donors. In a later analysis, previously published TCR beta repertoires from some 640 donors were re-analyzed and high-resolution HLA genotyping was added so that TCR occurrence patterns could be studied. Four to six DR-DQ haplotypes were handled as single units for association and clustering, since linkage in the cohort was strong. In the later analysis, no new phenotypic data were used to find candidate immune exposures; instead, reliance was placed on TCR beta sequences and their occurrence across donors. Genome-wide SNP genotypes for about 65% of the roughly 670 donors were used in a later genetic analysis, which treated that subset as a discovery cohort. Roughly 320 gigabases of sequencing data and 91 million or so unique TCR sequences made up an early release that covered over 550 HLA-typed donors.

The cohort was made up of 666 healthy bone marrow donors. All cohort members were sampled while nominally healthy, although unrecorded immune exposures were likely present. The donor tested CMV seropositive, placing the donor among the roughly 300 seropositive members of the cohort. A peripheral blood sample was collected from each donor, and TCR beta sequencing was performed on peripheral blood mononuclear cells. Genomic DNA extraction from the blood cell samples was performed with the Qiagen DNeasy Blood Extraction Kit. CDR1 KGHSH and CDR2 LQKENI are derived from the germline V gene. The CDR3 runs 15 amino acids, cysteine and phenylalanine included. Left in the record is the CDR3 DNA by itself, 45 bases read in frame from the first base. Unmatched junction bases come to 7, with V trimmed by 4 bases and J by 2 bases. Here is what the overall study found, with its caveats: A few of the identified cytomegalovirus-associated TCR beta chains were confirmed in vitro to be specific for cytomegalovirus antigens. A later analysis reported that several top co-occurrence clusters appeared linked to parvovirus B19, influenza, CMV and Epstein-Barr virus. For the cohort, immune exposure information was limited to CMV serostatus. In this cohort, only TCR beta chains were sequenced, and detectable features were limited by the absence of alpha or paired-chain data. Most CMV-associated TCR beta chains appeared to be HLA-restricted in a later analysis, and the HLA associations seemed to be driven largely by CMV exposure. Because some donors lacked HLA typing at each locus, the association tests relied only on the typed subset. When HLA alleles, especially DR and DQ, strongly co-occurred, attributing TCR associations to individual alleles was difficult. Most TCR sequences were observed very rarely across donors, whereas some public TCRs were present in many individuals. A further reported finding was that TCR beta sequences accurately predicted the HLA-A and HLA-B alleles for most subjects in the first cohort. Because the 87-base-pair reads could not distinguish some IMGT-functional V segments, including TRBV6-2 and TRBV6-3, those segments were excluded. In a later analysis, around 15,000 TCR beta sequences were associated with specific HLA alleles at a false discovery rate of 0.05. A later analysis found that TCR association rates varied across HLA loci, with DRB1 alleles showing the most associated TCRs and HLA-C alleles the fewest. Correlated functional status among segregating V segments might reflect linkage disequilibrium, but an unknown experimental factor could not be ruled out. V-gene and J-gene trimming of TCR beta chains was associated with a missense DCLRE1C variant in a later genetic analysis, and the association was replicated in an independent cohort. In a later analysis, HLA-associated TCR beta chains showed more clonal expansion and lower generation probabilities than non-associated chains that were equally common. In the study, around 160 TCR beta chains were listed as associated with cytomegalovirus. Compared with the roughly 670-donor mean, donors in an Asian-associated ancestry cluster had fewer N-insertions in productive TCRs, according to a later genetic analysis. Over 15 rarely observed V segments, including chromosome 9 orphons, were excluded from the earlier analysis of several hundred of the donors because counts were too low. It was suggested by the authors that the approach could potentially be generalized to other disease states and immunological phenotypes. A cluster of highly shared sequence variants was judged likely to represent a technical artifact of the sequencing pipeline. Broadly in line with IMGT annotations, most TCR beta V segments showed up in productive rearrangements about 87% or about 30% of the time in an earlier analysis of approximately 600 of the donors. Roughly uniform sequencing depth across donors was assumed in presence/absence analyses, although this assumption may not hold. The classifier was reported to diagnose cytomegalovirus status with high specificity and sensitivity in both the original cohort and the validation cohort.

Libraries were built with the immunoSEQ multiplex PCR assay. For the multiplex PCR, a mixture combining 60 forward primers for TCR Vbeta segments and 13 reverse primers for TCR Jbeta segments was used. A multiplex PCR assay on genomic DNA amplified the CDR3 region of rearranged TCR beta genes. The amplified TCR beta libraries were sequenced on the Illumina HiSeq System as 87-base-pair reads. The study's processing was this. A later analysis tallied roughly 78 million unique TCR beta chains across the approximately 670 repertoires, and some 12 million of those chains were shared by two or more donors. Raw reads were error-corrected and collapsed into unique sequences by a nearest-neighbor algorithm in which closely related sequences were merged to remove PCR and sequencing errors. To assign V, D and J gene segments, CDR3 sequences were aligned to IMGT reference sequences. For a sequence to be retained, at least a six-nucleotide match to both a V gene segment and a J gene segment was required. A rearrangement counted as productive if the CDR3 had no stop codons and remained in frame with V and J, and every other rearrangement counted as non-productive. Following IMGT convention, CDR3 was defined as the stretch from the second conserved V-encoded cysteine up to the conserved J-encoded phenylalanine. In an earlier analysis of roughly 610 of the donors, sequences lacking an unambiguous match to a single V gene segment were excluded. In an earlier analysis of 587 of the donors, V segments were called functional above 56.7% productive rearrangements and were called segregating when the between-donor standard deviation exceeded 5%. To diagnose cytomegalovirus status from the catalog of TCR beta chain sequences, a statistical classification framework was built. V and J gene assignment, in a later analysis, came from comparing TCR nucleotide sequences with IMGT/GENE-DB human TR gene sequences. The TCRdist pipeline was used in a later analysis to assign CDR3 sequences and most-parsimonious VDJ recombination scenarios. In a later analysis, each TCR beta chain was defined by its CDR3 amino acid sequence together with its V-gene family, and reads lacking a unique V-gene family were excluded. A later analysis removed 550 to 650 highly shared, low-generation-probability nucleotide sequences to deal with suspected cross-contamination and a sequencing artifact. In a later analysis, a clonal expansion index for each public chain was calculated from normalized within-repertoire ranks of inferred template counts. A later analysis computed generation probabilities with a VDJ recombination model fitted to out-of-frame rearrangements, and checked the results against IGoR. In a later analysis, hypergeometric tests were used to score TCR-TCR, TCR-HLA and TCR-CMV co-occurrence, with a repertoire-size bias correction applied to TCR pairs. To estimate false discovery rates, a later analysis permuted the HLA or CMV assignments 20 times. In a later analysis, co-occurring TCRs were grouped with DBSCAN, and TCRdist sequence similarity was added when clustering was performed within HLA-allele-positive subsets. Repertoires with fewer than 30,000 or more than 120,000 public chains, plus five repertoires with anomalous nucleotide sharing, were excluded from co-occurrence clustering. Drawn from immuneACCESS, this table holds only the in-frame rearrangements with V and J called that TCRdb kept. Clones are partly lost; checked studies trace under half to an unresolved V gene and leave the rest unexplained. V and J calls and clone size are given by that table; D and trimming were obtained from the DNA. The sample data list over 150,000 clones, and 80% of these were observed just once. Of the sample, around 7.3% falls within the top ten clones.

This clone was recorded once. Its specific antigen is unknown. Base qualities were left out, and no much larger clone turns up one base away. Within the sample, other DNA sequences also encode this same CDR3. The V and J segments used are TRBV18 and TRBJ2-7, with 8 middle bases fitting TRBD2. The sample comprised PBMCs. The sequence derives from a man younger than 40 in good health and CMV-seropositive. The CDR3 region reads CASSRESGGTYEQYF. The sequence in DNA is TGTGCCAGCTCACGGGAGAGCGGGGGAACCTACGAGCAGTACTTC.